The 10 T cell receptor beta chains in this list originate from one sample, sequenced in a study of cytomegalovirus exposure and HLA in healthy donors. Primers: 60 Vbeta forward and 13 Jbeta reverse. This table comes from immunoSEQ multiplex PCR, and its TCRdb copy is limited to in-frame clones, with some not included. The sample records about 160,000 clones, 80% to 90% being singletons. The specimen was PBMCs. These receptors came from a woman in her thirties in good health and CMV-seropositive.

The chain joins TRBV4-2 to TRBJ2-1; D perhaps matches TRBD2 (7 bases). Germline assignment: CDR1 LGHNA and CDR2 YNFKEQ. Trimming removed 3 bases at V and 6 bases at J, with 18 bases between. The CDR3 loop spans 16 amino acids. CDR3 amino acids: CASSQGVGGAANEQFF. CDR3 DNA: TGTGCCAGCAGCCAGGGGGTGGGGGGGGCGGCCAATGAGCAGTTCTTC.

The rearrangement uses TRBV27 and TRBJ1-1; no firm D call. The V gene's germline CDR1 is MNHEY and CDR2 SMNVEV (reference sequence). The V gene lost 8 bases and the J gene lost 1 base, with 14 bases spanning the gap. This CDR3 contains 14 residues. This CDR3 is CASREKTGNTEAFF. CDR3 coding DNA: TGTGCCAGCCGTGAAAAGACGGGGAACACTGAAGCTTTCTTT.

The rearrangement links TRBV7-2 to TRBJ2-3; perhaps TRBD1 as D (7 bases). V lost 5 bases, J lost 0 bases, and 12 bases lay in between. The CDR3 length is 15 residues. The germline CDR1 and CDR2 sequences are SGHTA and FQGNSA. CDR3 nucleotide sequence: TGTGCCAGCAGCCAGGGGGGCCTTAGCACAGATACGCAGTATTTT. Translating it yields CASSQGGLSTDTQYF. The whole variable domain, remainder taken from reference TRBV7-2 and TRBJ2-3, is GAGVSQSPSNKVTEKGKDVELRCDPISGHTALYWYRQSLGQGLEFLIYFQGNSAPDKSGLPSDRFSAERTGGSVSTLTIQRTQQEDSAVYLCASSQGGLSTDTQYFGPGTRLTVL.

This clone was seen only once. This sequence joins TRBV7-8 and TRBJ2-7, with 9 bases fitting TRBD1. Trimming removed 1 base from V and 2 bases from J; junction bases left unmatched: 3. CDR1 and CDR2 from the germline V gene are SGHVS and FQNEAQ. The CDR3 contains 15 residues. The CDR3 sequence: CASSLGTGDTYEQYF. The CDR3 bases are TGTGCCAGCAGCTTAGGGACAGGGGACACCTACGAGCAGTACTTC.

This clone was recorded only once. The chain uses TRBV5-5 and TRBJ1-5; 9 bases align to TRBD1. Trimming cost V 2 bases and J 7 bases; bases outside gene matches: 10. This CDR3 comprises 16 residues. CDR1 is SGHKS, CDR2 YYEKEE, per germline (reference sequence). The CDR3 loop is CASSLGGQGFKQPQHF. The CDR3 coding sequence is TGTGCCAGCAGCTTAGGTGGACAGGGGTTCAAACAGCCCCAGCATTTT.

The CDR3 loop is CASSPRSGAEGNTIYF. The CDR3 DNA reads TGTGCCAGCTCACCACGAAGCGGGGCGGAAGGAAACACCATATATTTT. This chain links TRBV18 with TRBJ1-3, with a tentative D call TRBD1 (5 bases). Per germline, CDR1 KGHSH and CDR2 LQKENI. The CDR3 is 16 amino acids. V shed 1 base and J shed 4 bases, with 14 bases lying between them.

The gene calls are TRBV27 and TRBJ2-1; D is uncertain. The CDR3 contains 15 residues. V lost 2 bases to trimming and J lost 0 bases, with 8 bases between them. Germline CDR1 reads MNHEY; CDR2 reads SMNVEV (reference sequence). Here the CDR3 reads CASSLIGSSYNEQFF. In DNA, the CDR3 is TGTGCCAGCAGTTTAATCGGTAGCTCCTACAATGAGCAGTTCTTC.

The V call is TRBV2, the J call TRBJ1-5; 9 positions match TRBD1. V trimming: 5 bases; J trimming: 7 bases; junction bases outside the gene matches: 6. CDR1 and CDR2 from the germline V gene are SNHLY and FYNNEI. The CDR3 totals 14 residues. The CDR3 protein is CASSRDRVRQPQHF. For the CDR3, the DNA is TGTGCCAGCAGTCGGGACAGGGTAAGACAGCCCCAGCATTTT.

The V and J genes are TRBV9 and TRBJ2-1, with 7 bases fitting TRBD1. With 4 bases clipped from V and 0 bases from J, the junction kept 7 bases outside the gene matches. The CDR3 length is 16 residues. In germline, CDR1 is SGDLS, CDR2 YYNGEE. In nucleotides, the CDR3 is TGTGCCAGCAGCCAGTCAGGGGGTAGCTCCTACAATGAGCAGTTCTTC. Amino acids: CASSQSGGSSYNEQFF.

This clone came up once. This CDR3 is CASRLFSWGRGQGNEQFF. CDR3 DNA: TGTGCCAGTAGATTATTCTCGTGGGGGCGGGGGCAAGGCAATGAGCAGTTCTTC. This sequence joins TRBV19 and TRBJ2-1; tentatively, D is TRBD2 (7 bases). V was pared by 6 bases and J by 6 bases, with 27 bases between. Germline lookup yields CDR1 LNHDA and CDR2 SQIVND (reference sequence). The CDR3 is made up of 18 amino acids. Together with reference TRBV19 and TRBJ2-1, the CDR3 gives the full variable domain: DGGITQSPKYLFRKEGQNVTLSCEQNLNHDAMYWYRQDPGQGLRLIYYSQIVNDFQKGDIAEGYSVSREKKESFPLTVTSAQKNPTAFYLCASRLFSWGRGQGNEQFFGPGTRLTVL.